The subject of this entry is one T cell receptor (beta chain). This specimen belongs to a study of cytomegalovirus exposure and HLA in healthy donors. As for the study in general: Unique TCRs numbering about 85 million, obtained from HLA-typed donors, made up an early data release.

PCR used 60 Vbeta primers and 13 Jbeta primers. Original data processing: In a later analysis, roughly 10 million of 65 million to 90 million unique beta chains occurred in at least two donors. Clones were sequenced by immunoSEQ multiplex PCR, and TCRdb holds only the in-frame ones, with some missing. Clone size and the V and J calls come from that table; the DNA yielded D and trimming. The sample comprises under 150,000 clones, around 77% of which are singletons, and roughly 5.9% rests with the top ten. From germline, CDR1 is SEHNR and CDR2 FQNEAQ (reference sequence). The CDR3 is 17 amino acids. V lost 2 bases and J lost 2; bases outside the gene matches: 8.

This clonotype was obtained from a young woman in good health and CMV-seropositive. Specimen: PBMCs. The chain links TRBV7-9 to TRBJ1-5; TRBD1 agrees at 8 bases. The CDR3 is CASSLLDRGDGNQPQHF. DNA of the CDR3: TGTGCCAGCAGCTTATTAGACAGGGGCGATGGCAATCAGCCCCAGCATTTT.